Presented here are 30 T cell receptor beta chains from one specimen sequenced in a study of cytomegalovirus exposure and HLA in healthy donors. With 60 Vbeta and 13 Jbeta primers, the PCR was carried out. The repertoire was sequenced with immunoSEQ multiplex PCR; TCRdb's copy has only in-frame clones and lacks some. The sample has fewer than 200,000 clones; 9.5% are singletons. The source material was PBMCs. The receptor set was obtained from a woman aged 25-40 years in good health and CMV-seropositive.

This clone was counted only a few times. J is TRBJ2-3 and V is TRBV30, with 9 bases lining up with TRBD2. V was clipped by 0 bases and J by 5 bases; unmatched bases: 6. Germline V lookup: CDR1 GTSNPN, CDR2 SVGIG (reference sequence). The CDR3 is made up of 15 amino acids. The CDR3 region is CAWSVPAGGLDTQYF. CDR3 DNA sequence: TGTGCCTGGAGTGTACCAGCGGGAGGTTTAGATACGCAGTATTTT.

The chain's CDR3 is CASSLVGGSIHGKHTFF. DNA for the CDR3: TGTGCCAGCAGCTTAGTAGGGGGCTCGATTCACGGAAAGCACACTTTCTTT. The V and J genes are TRBV7-9 and TRBJ1-1, with TRBD1 identical over 7 bases. Germline loops: CDR1 SEHNR, CDR2 FQNEAQ (reference sequence). The J segment lost 12 bases and the V segment lost 1 base, leaving 20 bases of the junction unmatched. The CDR3 covers 17 residues.

The chain recombines TRBV9 with TRBJ2-3, with TRBD2 matching 10 bases. V lost 0 bases, J lost 2 bases, and 9 bases stayed unmatched. Germline V gives CDR1 SGDLS, CDR2 YYNGEE. This CDR3 contains 18 residues. DNA for the CDR3: TGTGCCAGCAGCGTAGGGCTAGCGGGAGCCGGTATCACAGATACGCAGTATTTT. Translating it yields CASSVGLAGAGITDTQYF. The whole variable domain, remainder taken from reference TRBV9 and TRBJ2-3, is DSGVTQTPKHLITATGQRVTLRCSPRSGDLSVYWYQQSLDQGLQFLIQYYNGEERAKGNILERFSAQQFPDLHSELNLSSLELGDSALYFCASSVGLAGAGITDTQYFGPGTRLTVL.

The V and J genes are TRBV5-1 and TRBJ2-3, with 10 bases matching TRBD2. The CDR3 runs 14 residues. Losses at the gene ends were 6 bases for V and 2 bases for J; bases not matched to a gene: 3. Germline values: CDR1 SGHRS, CDR2 YFSETQ. The CDR3 nucleotides are TGCGCCAGCACCCTAGCGGGAGACACAGATACGCAGTATTTT. It codes for CASTLAGDTDTQYF.

A few counts support this clone. The chain couples TRBV5-1 to TRBJ2-3; TRBD2 is a possible D gene (7 bases). There are 14 residues in the CDR3. Germline CDR1 is SGHRS and CDR2 is YFSETQ. The V gene lost 7 bases and the J gene lost 0 bases, with 12 bases spanning the gap. The CDR3 loop is CASAGGASTDTQYF. The CDR3 bases are TGCGCCAGCGCTGGGGGGGCTAGCACAGATACGCAGTATTTT.

Turning to this clone: Because the CDR3's place on the DNA is in doubt, the DNA is left out and the CDR3 is given as listed by TCRdb. The chain joins TRBV2 to TRBJ1-1. The CDR3 adds up to 13 amino acids, both ends counted. Per germline, CDR1 SNHLY and CDR2 FYNNEI. This CDR3 reads CASILVPSGEAFF.

This clone was detected a few times. The CDR3 region is CASSLADRGVAGGETQYF. CDR3 bases: TGTGCCAGCAGCTTGGCGGACAGGGGAGTAGCGGGAGGTGAGACCCAGTACTTC. V and J are TRBV5-6 and TRBJ2-5; maybe TRBD2 (10 bases). Per germline, CDR1 SGHDT and CDR2 YYEEEE. V lost 0 bases to trimming and J lost 5 bases, with 23 bases between them. The CDR3 is 18 residues long.

This clone was found a few times. The chain has TRBV19 and TRBJ1-2, with D possibly being TRBD1 (6 bases). The V gene lost 6 bases and the J gene lost 8 bases, with 10 bases spanning the gap. Germline CDR1 reads LNHDA; CDR2 reads SQIVND (reference sequence). There are 11 residues in the CDR3. CDR3 protein: CASRTGGGYTF. In DNA, the CDR3 is TGTGCCAGTAGGACGGGGGGCGGCTACACCTTC.

This clone occurred a few times. The rearrangement links TRBV21-1 to TRBJ2-7; the tabulated D call, TRBD1, remains unverified against the DNA. TRBV21-1 corresponds to a pseudogene. This CDR3 comprises 16 residues. As DNA, the CDR3 is TGTGCCAGCAGCAACGGTGTTAGGACAGGCACCTACGAGCAGTACTTC. Residues: CASSNGVRTGTYEQYF.

This clone was detected only a few times. This rearrangement joins TRBV30 to TRBJ1-1; D remains ambiguous. The ends were cut back, 2 bases at V and 5 bases at J, with 15 bases in the middle. Germline loops: CDR1 GTSNPN, CDR2 SVGIG (reference sequence). The CDR3 is made up of 14 amino acids. The CDR3 protein is CAWSSLTPSTEAFF. The CDR3 DNA follows: TGTGCCTGGAGTTCACTGACTCCCAGTACTGAAGCTTTCTTT. The variable domain in full, completed from reference TRBV30 and TRBJ1-1, reads SQTIHQWPATLVQPVGSPLSLECTVEGTSNPNLYWYRQAAGRGLQLLFYSVGIGQISSEVPQNLSASRPQDRQFILSSKKLLLSDSGFYLCAWSSLTPSTEAFFGQGTRLTVV.

V usage is TRBV2 and J usage is TRBJ1-5; D unresolved. CDR1 is SNHLY and CDR2 is FYNNEI in the germline V gene. V was pared by 11 bases and J by 5 bases, with 16 bases between. The CDR3 loop spans 13 amino acids. CDR3 nucleotides: TGTGCCGGAAGGGCCGCCGGGGATCAGCCCCAGCATTTT. As protein: CAGRAAGDQPQHF.

This clone was recorded a few times. The chain links TRBV9 to TRBJ2-2, with 8 positions matching TRBD1. J gave up 5 bases and V 3 bases, and 3 bases lay outside the gene matches. The CDR3 is 14 residues long. Germline loops: CDR1 SGDLS, CDR2 YYNGEE. The CDR3 region is CASSGQGTTGELFF. DNA for the CDR3: TGTGCCAGCAGCGGACAGGGGACTACCGGGGAGCTGTTTTTT.

The chain is built from TRBV15 and TRBJ2-2, with 7 bases aligning to TRBD2. Germline V lookup: CDR1 LNHNV, CDR2 YYDKDF (reference sequence). After removal of 5 bases from V and 0 bases from J, the junction contained 6 bases not matched to a gene. CDR3 length: 16 residues. This chain's CDR3 is CATSGLAGSNTGELFF. The CDR3 region has the DNA TGTGCCACCAGCGGATTAGCGGGTTCGAACACCGGGGAGCTGTTTTTT.

This clone has a handful of counts. The chain couples TRBV19 to TRBJ2-7; 7 bases agree with TRBD2. Germline V gene lookup returns CDR1 LNHDA and CDR2 SQIVND (reference sequence). The CDR3 has 15 residues. With V trimmed by 3 bases and J by 2 bases, 7 bases remained unmatched. CDR3 in amino acids: CASSMGGMSAYEQYF. In nucleotides, the CDR3 is TGTGCCAGTAGTATGGGAGGGATGAGCGCCTACGAGCAGTACTTC.

The table lists this clone with a few counts. This chain joins TRBV2 and TRBJ2-3; TRBD2 is a possible D gene (6 bases). Trimming left V 0 bases short and J 7 bases short, with 20 bases between. This CDR3 spans 17 amino acids. Germline V gene data show CDR1 as SNHLY and CDR2 as FYNNEI. In DNA, the CDR3 is TGTGCCAGCAGTGAAGCGCTTGCGGGAACCTCCCAATATACGCAGTATTTT. This codes for CASSEALAGTSQYTQYF.

This clone was counted a few times. This chain uses TRBV5-1 with TRBJ2-6; D is perhaps TRBD2 (5 bases). This CDR3 spans 15 amino acids. Germline assignment: CDR1 SGHRS and CDR2 YFSETQ. V gave up 0 bases and J gave up 2 bases, with 6 bases separating them. The DNA of the CDR3 is TGCGCCAGCAGCTTGGGAGGGACTGGGGCCAACGTCCTGACTTTC. Translated, it gives CASSLGGTGANVLTF.

The chain joins TRBV7-9 to TRBJ1-4; D remains ambiguous. The CDR3 extends over 18 amino acids. With 1 base removed from V and 4 bases from J, the gap between germline ends came to 19 bases. The germline V gene has CDR1 SEHNR and CDR2 FQNEAQ (reference sequence). This CDR3 reads CASSLGRAGSLGNEKLFF. As DNA, the CDR3 is TGTGCCAGCAGCTTAGGACGTGCAGGTTCTCTGGGTAATGAAAAACTGTTTTTT.

The table lists this clone with a few counts. The chain is built from TRBV2 and TRBJ2-3; 9 nucleotides line up with TRBD2. Germline values: CDR1 SNHLY, CDR2 FYNNEI. V shed 7 bases, J shed 4 bases, and the junction held 9 bases outside the gene matches. The CDR3 extends over 15 amino acids. The CDR3 DNA is TGTGCCAGCATGGGTAGCGGGAGACGGGCAGATACGCAGTATTTT. It codes for CASMGSGRRADTQYF.

The rearrangement joins TRBV2 to TRBJ2-1; D is ambiguous. With 5 bases removed from V and 5 bases from J, the gap between germline ends came to 4 bases. The germline gives CDR1 SNHLY, CDR2 FYNNEI. The CDR3 is 11 residues long. The chain's CDR3 is CASSTDNEQFF. The DNA of the CDR3 is TGTGCCAGCAGTACGGACAATGAGCAGTTCTTC.

The chain is built from TRBV7-2 and TRBJ2-5; 15 nucleotides agree with TRBD2. This CDR3 region has 18 residues. Germline trimming cut 4 bases from V and 5 bases from J; bases unmatched to any gene: 11. The germline V gene has CDR1 SGHTA and CDR2 FQGNSA. CDR3 protein: CASSSGTSGRLRVETQYF. As DNA, the CDR3 is TGTGCCAGCAGCTCTGGGACTAGCGGGAGGCTTAGGGTGGAGACCCAGTACTTC.

Only a few counts were recorded for this clone. The V and J genes are TRBV6-5 and TRBJ1-2; D remains unclear. Per the germline V gene, CDR1 is MNHEY and CDR2 is SVGAGI. Trimming cost V 3 bases and J 9 bases, with 14 bases left between them. This CDR3 region has 13 residues. DNA of the CDR3: TGTGCCAGCAGTTATTCTGGTTCGGGGAGCTACACCTTC. It is translated as CASSYSGSGSYTF.

The gene calls are TRBV5-1 and TRBJ1-5; 7 nucleotides agree with TRBD1. Germline CDR1 is SGHRS and CDR2 is YFSETQ. This CDR3 comprises 16 residues. Trimming at V came to 3 bases and at J to 8 bases, leaving 14 bases not matched to a gene. Written as DNA, the CDR3 is TGCGCCAGCAGCTCGGGGCAGGGGGGCATTGGGGAGCCCCAGCATTTT. This translates into CASSSGQGGIGEPQHF. The whole variable domain, filled in from reference TRBV5-1 and TRBJ1-5, reads KAGVTQTPRYLIKTRGQQVTLSCSPISGHRSVSWYQQTPGQGLQFLFEYFSETQRNKGNFPGRFSGRQFSNSRSEMNVSTLELGDSALYLCASSSGQGGIGEPQHFGDGTRLSIL.

On this clone itself: One junction end does not reproduce the germline sequence, and a read error may be involved. Other DNA sequences in this specimen translate into the identical CDR3. J is TRBJ2-7 and V is TRBV30, with a possible D match to TRBD1 (5 bases). The CDR3 has 12 residues. Germline CDR1 and CDR2: GTSNPN and SVGIG (reference sequence). The CDR3 sequence is CAWSPQGYEQYF. The CDR3 DNA is TGTGCATGGAGTCCTCAGGGCTACGAGCAGTACTTC.

There are a few counts of this clone. V and J are TRBV5-1 and TRBJ1-3; 8 bases align to TRBD1. The CDR3 is 16 residues long. Germline-derived CDR1 and CDR2 are SGHRS and YFSETQ. J was trimmed by 3 bases and V by 2 bases; bases with no gene match: 7. The chain's CDR3 is CASSFASTGGGNTIYF. The DNA for the CDR3 is TGCGCCAGCAGCTTCGCGTCCACAGGGGGTGGAAACACCATATATTTT.

This chain connects TRBV5-1 to TRBJ2-3, with 15 bases identical to TRBD2. This CDR3 spans 18 amino acids. Losses at the gene ends were 2 bases for V and 3 bases for J; bases not matched to a gene: 7. Looked up from germline, CDR1 is SGHRS and CDR2 is YFSETQ. CDR3 amino acids: CASSFGLAGGSYTDTQYF. Written as DNA, the CDR3 is TGCGCCAGCAGCTTCGGACTAGCGGGAGGGTCATATACAGATACGCAGTATTTT. Full variable domain (rest looked up from reference TRBV5-1 and TRBJ2-3): KAGVTQTPRYLIKTRGQQVTLSCSPISGHRSVSWYQQTPGQGLQFLFEYFSETQRNKGNFPGRFSGRQFSNSRSEMNVSTLELGDSALYLCASSFGLAGGSYTDTQYFGPGTRLTVL.

This rearrangement joins TRBV20-1 to TRBJ1-1, with D possibly being TRBD1 (5 bases). The V gene lost 4 bases and the J gene lost 7 bases, with 10 bases spanning the gap. Germline loops: CDR1 DFQATT, CDR2 SNEGSKA (reference sequence). This CDR3 is 11 amino acids long. CDR3 coding DNA: TGCAGTGCTACCAGGGTAGGTGAAGCTTTCTTT. Amino acid sequence: CSATRVGEAFF.

This clone turned up a few times. V and J are TRBV6-1 and TRBJ2-7, with 9 bases that match TRBD1. The CDR3 totals 15 residues. After removal of 8 bases from V and 1 base from J, the junction contained 9 bases not matched to a gene. Per the germline V gene, CDR1 is MNHNS and CDR2 is SASEGT. The CDR3 bases are TGTGCCAGCCGATCCGGGACAGGGCGGTCCTACGAGCAGTACTTC. Translation: CASRSGTGRSYEQYF.

The V call is TRBV2, the J call TRBJ1-2, with TRBD1 matching over 8 bases. The V gene's germline CDR1 is SNHLY and CDR2 FYNNEI. The CDR3 extends over 13 amino acids. Trimming took 5 bases from V and 8 from J; bases not matched to a gene: 7. The CDR3 bases are TGTGCCAGCAGTTCACAGGGGGAGGGAGGCTACACCTTC. Amino acids: CASSSQGEGGYTF.

This clone was detected a few times. The chain links TRBV28 to TRBJ1-2; the match to TRBD1 covers 7 bases. Germline CDR1 reads MDHEN; CDR2 reads SYDVKM. The J segment lost 0 bases and the V segment lost 4 bases, leaving 11 bases of the junction unmatched. The CDR3 contains 17 residues. The CDR3 DNA reads as TGTGCCAGCAGTTCCCCAGGGGGACCCTCTTCTAACTATGGCTACACCTTC. It is translated as CASSSPGGPSSNYGYTF.

This clone was detected only a few times. This chain connects TRBV30 to TRBJ1-1; tentative D call: TRBD1 (6 bases). From germline, CDR1 is GTSNPN and CDR2 SVGIG (reference sequence). The ends were cut back, 8 bases at V and 6 bases at J, with 19 bases in the middle. There are 13 residues in the CDR3. CDR3 sequence: CAGRGQGIAEAFF. The CDR3 DNA reads TGTGCCGGAAGAGGGCAGGGGATAGCTGAAGCTTTCTTT.